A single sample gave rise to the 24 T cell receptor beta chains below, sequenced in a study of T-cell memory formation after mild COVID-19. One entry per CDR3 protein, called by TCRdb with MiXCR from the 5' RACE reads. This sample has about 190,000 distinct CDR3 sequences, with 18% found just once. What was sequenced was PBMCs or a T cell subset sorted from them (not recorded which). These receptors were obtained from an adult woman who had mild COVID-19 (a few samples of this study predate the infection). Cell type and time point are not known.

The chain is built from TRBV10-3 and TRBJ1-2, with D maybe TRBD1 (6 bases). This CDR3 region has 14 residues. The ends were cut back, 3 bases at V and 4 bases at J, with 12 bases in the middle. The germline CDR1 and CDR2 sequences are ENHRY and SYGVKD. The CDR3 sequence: CAISDLQGGYGYTF. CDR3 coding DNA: TGTGCCATCAGTGACCTACAGGGAGGCTATGGCTACACCTTC.

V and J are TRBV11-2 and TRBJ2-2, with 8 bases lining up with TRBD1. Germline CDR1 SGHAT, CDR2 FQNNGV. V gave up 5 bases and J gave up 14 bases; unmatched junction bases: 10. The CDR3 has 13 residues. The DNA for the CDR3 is TGTGCCAGCAGCCCCAGGACAGGGAGTTTTCTGTTTTTT. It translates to CASSPRTGSFLFF.

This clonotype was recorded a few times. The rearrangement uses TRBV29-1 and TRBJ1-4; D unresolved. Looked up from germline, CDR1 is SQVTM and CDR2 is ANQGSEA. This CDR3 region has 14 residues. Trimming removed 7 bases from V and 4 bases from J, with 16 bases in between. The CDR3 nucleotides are TGCAGCGCAAGGGCGAGGGTAAATAATGAAAAACTGTTTTTT. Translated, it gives CSARARVNNEKLFF.

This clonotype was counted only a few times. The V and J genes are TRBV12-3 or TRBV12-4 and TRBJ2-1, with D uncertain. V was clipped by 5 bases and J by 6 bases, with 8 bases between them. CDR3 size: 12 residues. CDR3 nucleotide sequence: TGTGCCAGCAGTCCCTTACCCAATGAGCAGTTCTTC. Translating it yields CASSPLPNEQFF.

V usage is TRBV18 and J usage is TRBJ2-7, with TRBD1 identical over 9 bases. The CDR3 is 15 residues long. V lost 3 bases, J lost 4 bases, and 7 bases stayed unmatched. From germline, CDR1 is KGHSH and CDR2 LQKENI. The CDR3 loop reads CASSPGTGLRYEQYF. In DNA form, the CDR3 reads TGTGCCAGCTCACCGGGGACAGGGCTGAGGTACGAGCAGTACTTC.

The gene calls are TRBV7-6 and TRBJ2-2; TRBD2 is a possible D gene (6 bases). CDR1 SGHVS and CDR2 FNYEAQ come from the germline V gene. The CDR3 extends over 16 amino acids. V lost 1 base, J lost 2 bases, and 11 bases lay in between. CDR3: CASSLGQGLNTGELFF. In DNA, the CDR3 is TGTGCCAGCAGCTTAGGTCAGGGACTCAACACCGGGGAGCTGTTTTTT.

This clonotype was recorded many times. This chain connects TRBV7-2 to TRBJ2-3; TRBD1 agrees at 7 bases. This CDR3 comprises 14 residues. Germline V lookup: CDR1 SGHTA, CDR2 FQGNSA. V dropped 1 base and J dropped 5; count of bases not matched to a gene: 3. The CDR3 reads CASSLVSGGDTQYF. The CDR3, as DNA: TGTGCCAGCAGCTTAGTATCAGGGGGAGATACGCAGTATTTT.

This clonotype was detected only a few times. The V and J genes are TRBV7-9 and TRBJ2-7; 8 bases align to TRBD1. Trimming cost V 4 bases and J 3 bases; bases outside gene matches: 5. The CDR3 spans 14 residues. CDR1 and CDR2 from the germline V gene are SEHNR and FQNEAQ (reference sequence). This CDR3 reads CASSSPDRVYEQYF. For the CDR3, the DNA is TGTGCCAGCAGCTCACCGGACAGGGTCTACGAGCAGTACTTC.

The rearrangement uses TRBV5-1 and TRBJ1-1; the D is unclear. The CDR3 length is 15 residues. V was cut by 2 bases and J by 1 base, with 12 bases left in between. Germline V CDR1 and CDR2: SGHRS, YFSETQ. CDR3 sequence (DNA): TGCGCCAGCAGCTTACTAACAGTCACGAACACTGAAGCTTTCTTT. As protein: CASSLLTVTNTEAFF.

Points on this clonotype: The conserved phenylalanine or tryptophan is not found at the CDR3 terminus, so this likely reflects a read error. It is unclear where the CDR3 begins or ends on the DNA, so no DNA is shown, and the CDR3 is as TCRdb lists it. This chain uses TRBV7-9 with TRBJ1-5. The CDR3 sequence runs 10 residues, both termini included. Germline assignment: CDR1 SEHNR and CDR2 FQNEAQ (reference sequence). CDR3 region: CASSPRQSRL.

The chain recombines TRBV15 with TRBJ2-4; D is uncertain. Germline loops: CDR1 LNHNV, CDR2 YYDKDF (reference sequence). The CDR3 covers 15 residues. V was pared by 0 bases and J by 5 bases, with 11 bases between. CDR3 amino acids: CATSRETLSQNIQYF. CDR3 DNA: TGTGCCACCAGCAGAGAAACCTTATCACAAAACATTCAGTACTTC.

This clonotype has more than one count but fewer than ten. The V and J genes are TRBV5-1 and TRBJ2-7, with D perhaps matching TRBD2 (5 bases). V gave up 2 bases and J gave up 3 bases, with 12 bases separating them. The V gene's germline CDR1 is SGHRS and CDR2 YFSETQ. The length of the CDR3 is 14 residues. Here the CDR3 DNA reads TGCGCCAGCAGCTTCACCGGGGATCTCTACGAGCAGTACTTC. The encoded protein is CASSFTGDLYEQYF. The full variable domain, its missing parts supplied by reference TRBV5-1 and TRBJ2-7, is KAGVTQTPRYLIKTRGQQVTLSCSPISGHRSVSWYQQTPGQGLQFLFEYFSETQRNKGNFPGRFSGRQFSNSRSEMNVSTLELGDSALYLCASSFTGDLYEQYFGPGTRLTVT.

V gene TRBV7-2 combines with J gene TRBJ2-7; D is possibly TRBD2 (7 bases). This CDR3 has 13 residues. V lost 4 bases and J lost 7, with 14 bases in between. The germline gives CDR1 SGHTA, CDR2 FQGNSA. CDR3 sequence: CASSYRGGGEQYF. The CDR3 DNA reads TGTGCCAGCAGCTACCGCGGGGGCGGAGAGCAGTACTTC.

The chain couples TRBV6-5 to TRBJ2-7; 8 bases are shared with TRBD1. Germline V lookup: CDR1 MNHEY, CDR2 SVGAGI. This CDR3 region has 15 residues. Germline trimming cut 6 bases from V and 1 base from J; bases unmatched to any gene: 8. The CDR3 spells CASSSGQGASYEQYF. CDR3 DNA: TGTGCCAGCAGCAGCGGACAGGGTGCATCCTACGAGCAGTACTTC.

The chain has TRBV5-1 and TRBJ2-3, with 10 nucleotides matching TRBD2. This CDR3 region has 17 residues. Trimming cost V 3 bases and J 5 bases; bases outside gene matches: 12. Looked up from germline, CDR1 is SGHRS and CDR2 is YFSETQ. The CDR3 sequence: CASSSLSGGAREDTQYF. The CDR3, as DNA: TGCGCCAGCAGCTCACTAAGCGGGGGGGCTCGTGAAGATACGCAGTATTTT.

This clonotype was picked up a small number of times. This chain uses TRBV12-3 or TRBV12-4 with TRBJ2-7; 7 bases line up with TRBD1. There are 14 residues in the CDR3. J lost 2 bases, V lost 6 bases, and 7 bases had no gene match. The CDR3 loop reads CASRRQGFPYEQYF. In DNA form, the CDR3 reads TGTGCCAGCAGAAGACAGGGATTCCCCTACGAGCAGTACTTC.

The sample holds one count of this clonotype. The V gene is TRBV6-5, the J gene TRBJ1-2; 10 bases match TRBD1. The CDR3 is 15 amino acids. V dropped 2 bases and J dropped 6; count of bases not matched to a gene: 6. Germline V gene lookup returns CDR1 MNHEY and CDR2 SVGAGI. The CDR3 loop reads CASSYGTGDLHGYTF. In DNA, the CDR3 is TGTGCCAGCAGTTACGGGACAGGGGATCTCCATGGCTACACCTTC.

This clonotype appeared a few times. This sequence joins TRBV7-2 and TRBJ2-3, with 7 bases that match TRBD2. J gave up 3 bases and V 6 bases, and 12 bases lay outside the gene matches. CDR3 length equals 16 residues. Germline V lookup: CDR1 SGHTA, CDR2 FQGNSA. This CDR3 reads CASSPSGGGYTDTQYF. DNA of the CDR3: TGTGCCAGCAGTCCCTCGGGGGGAGGTTATACAGATACGCAGTATTTT.

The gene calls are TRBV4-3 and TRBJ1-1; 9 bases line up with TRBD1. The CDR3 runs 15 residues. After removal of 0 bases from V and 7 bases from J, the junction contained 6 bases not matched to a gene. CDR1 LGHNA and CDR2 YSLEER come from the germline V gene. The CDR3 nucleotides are TGCGCCAGCAGCCAAGATAGGGACAGGGTACTTGAAGCTTTCTTT. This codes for CASSQDRDRVLEAFF.

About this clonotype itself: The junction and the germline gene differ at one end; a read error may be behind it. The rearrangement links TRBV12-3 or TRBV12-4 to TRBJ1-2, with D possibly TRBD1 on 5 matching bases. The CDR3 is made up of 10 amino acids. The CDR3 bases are TGTGCCAGCAGTATGGGGCGTAAAGCTTTC. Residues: CASSMGRKAF.

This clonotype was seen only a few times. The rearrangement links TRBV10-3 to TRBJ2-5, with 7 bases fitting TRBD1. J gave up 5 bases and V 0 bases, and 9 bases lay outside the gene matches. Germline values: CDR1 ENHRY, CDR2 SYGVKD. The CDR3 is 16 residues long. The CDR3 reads CAISESARGTRETQYF. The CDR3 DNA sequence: TGTGCCATCAGTGAGTCTGCCAGGGGGACACGTGAGACCCAGTACTTC.

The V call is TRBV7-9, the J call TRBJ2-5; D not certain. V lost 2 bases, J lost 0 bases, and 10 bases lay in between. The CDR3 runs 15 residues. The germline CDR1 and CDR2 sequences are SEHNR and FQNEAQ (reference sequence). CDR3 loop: CASSLIGFDQETQYF. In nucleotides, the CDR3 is TGTGCCAGCAGCTTAATAGGTTTCGACCAAGAGACCCAGTACTTC.

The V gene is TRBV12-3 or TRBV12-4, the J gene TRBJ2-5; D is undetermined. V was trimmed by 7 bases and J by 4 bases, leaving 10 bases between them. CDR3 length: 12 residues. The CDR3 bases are TGTGCCAGCAATAACCTTGGAGAGACCCAGTACTTC. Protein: CASNNLGETQYF.

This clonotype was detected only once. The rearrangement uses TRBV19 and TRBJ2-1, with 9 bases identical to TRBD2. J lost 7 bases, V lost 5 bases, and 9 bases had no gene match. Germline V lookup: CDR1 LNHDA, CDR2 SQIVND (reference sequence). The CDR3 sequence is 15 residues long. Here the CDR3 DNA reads TGTGCCAGTAGTTTCCGGGTTAGCGGGAGTAATGAGCAGTTCTTC. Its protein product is CASSFRVSGSNEQFF.